The text below deals with one T cell receptor (beta chain). These data are taken from a study of blood T cell repertoires in COVID-19. Study as a whole: Material from acute and convalescent COVID-19 was sourced from the United States, Italy and Spain. Sources were T cells, B-cell-depleted T cells, or PBMCs; the material itself was cDNA or gDNA.

In the authors' methods: Amplification of reference gene primers was used by the study to estimate nucleated cell counts. Libraries were prepared by immunoSEQ multiplex PCR; TCRdb keeps only in-frame clonotypes and omits some of them. V and J calls and clone size are as listed in that table; D and trimming were resolved from the DNA. The sample has about 220,000 clones; around 84% are singletons. The CDR3 sequence is 14 residues long. V lost 7 bases and J lost 6; bases outside the gene matches: 8. Germline loops: CDR1 SGHRS, CDR2 YFSETQ. Material: peripheral blood. The J gene is TRBJ2-1, the V gene TRBV5-1; TRBD2 matches at 9 bases. The sequence was collected from a man in his forties or fifties who had recovered from COVID-19. The CDR3 bases are TGCGCCAGCCAGAGTCTAGCGGGGACCAATGAGCAGTTCTTC. This sequence encodes CASQSLAGTNEQFF.